What follows are 24 T cell receptor beta chains derived from one specimen sequenced in a study of human T cells and chemical hapten exposure. Time point here: patch test 2, 6 weeks after DPC sensitization. Noted treatment: therapeutic diphenylcyclopropenone sensitization with weekly scalp DPC. MiXCR, run by TCRdb on the RACE reads, gives a single entry per CDR3 protein. Of under 90,000 distinct CDR3 sequences listed, roughly 8.5% are singletons. The input for sequencing was whole blood, taken in connection with sensitization to the hapten diphenylcyclopropenone (DPC). Every receptor here comes from a woman aged 45-59 years with alopecia areata. Some clones in this sample may be carry-over from other donors' samples.

This clonotype was observed many times. V is TRBV29-1 and J is TRBJ2-1, with D possibly being TRBD1 (6 bases). This CDR3 contains 15 residues. Trimming took off 4 bases at V and 3 bases at J, with 16 bases between the two ends. Germline assignment: CDR1 SQVTM and CDR2 ANQGSEA. The CDR3 nucleotides read TGCAGCGTTGGATCCCAGGGGCCCTTCTACAATGAGCAGTTCTTC. Amino acids: CSVGSQGPFYNEQFF.

This clonotype was observed a few times. The rearrangement joins TRBV20-1 to TRBJ2-7, with TRBD1 identical over 10 bases. Germline V gene sequence: CDR1 DFQATT, CDR2 SNEGSKA (reference sequence). The CDR3 consists of 13 residues. Germline trimming cut 7 bases from V and 3 bases from J; bases unmatched to any gene: 6. The CDR3: CSVARDRGYEQYF. The CDR3 bases are TGCAGTGTGGCCCGGGACAGGGGCTACGAGCAGTACTTC.

The V gene is TRBV27, the J gene TRBJ1-1; unclear D gene. Germline V gene data show CDR1 as MNHEY and CDR2 as SMNVEV (reference sequence). The CDR3 covers 14 residues. Trimming removed 2 bases at V and 1 base at J, with 8 bases between. The CDR3 DNA reads TGTGCCAGCAGTTTAGGTCTAAAGAACACTGAAGCTTTCTTT. Translated: CASSLGLKNTEAFF.

The J gene is TRBJ1-4, the V gene TRBV27; D may be TRBD1 (5 bases). Germline V gene data show CDR1 as MNHEY and CDR2 as SMNVEV (reference sequence). V lost 6 bases and J 6 bases, leaving 20 bases between the germline ends. The CDR3 has 16 amino acids. CDR3 DNA sequence: TGTGCCAGCAGGATTGAGAAGAGGGGAAAGGATGAAAAACTGTTTTTT. Translated: CASRIEKRGKDEKLFF.

The table lists this clonotype with a few counts. This chain links TRBV7-2 with TRBJ2-3; D is undetermined. The germline CDR1 and CDR2 sequences are SGHTA and FQGNSA. The ends were cut back, 4 bases at V and 4 bases at J, with 12 bases in the middle. The CDR3 has 14 amino acids. The CDR3 sequence is CASSSPPLADTQYF. CDR3 DNA: TGTGCCAGCAGCTCCCCGCCTTTGGCAGATACGCAGTATTTT.

This sequence joins TRBV7-2 and TRBJ2-3, with D unresolved. Trimming cost V 5 bases and J 0 bases, with 15 bases left between them. The CDR3 contains 16 residues. Per the germline V gene, CDR1 is SGHTA and CDR2 is FQGNSA. Here the CDR3 reads CASSRRYGLSTDTQYF. As DNA, the CDR3 is TGTGCCAGCAGCCGAAGATACGGCCTGAGCACAGATACGCAGTATTTT.

This clonotype was counted ten times or more. The genes are TRBV9 and TRBJ1-2; no clear D. Looked up from germline, CDR1 is SGDLS and CDR2 is YYNGEE. Trimming cost V 4 bases and J 0 bases, with 7 bases left between them. This CDR3 is 13 amino acids long. The CDR3 is CASSPPSNYGYTF. The CDR3 DNA is TGTGCCAGCAGCCCCCCATCTAACTATGGCTACACCTTC.

The chain combines TRBV24-1 with TRBJ1-5, with TRBD1 matching 10 bases. The junction had 3 bases not matched to a gene; V was cut back by 4 bases and J by 7 bases. This CDR3 has 14 amino acids. CDR1 is KGHDR, CDR2 SFDVKD, per germline. The CDR3 is CATSDRQGAQPQHF. CDR3 coding DNA: TGTGCCACCAGTGACCGACAGGGGGCCCAGCCCCAGCATTTT.

This clonotype appeared many times. The chain is built from TRBV20-1 and TRBJ1-5, with 8 bases matching TRBD1. The CDR3 contains 15 residues. The V gene's germline CDR1 is DFQATT and CDR2 SNEGSKA (reference sequence). J lost 7 bases, V lost 1 base, and 9 bases had no gene match. The CDR3, as DNA: TGCAGTGCTAGAGCCTTACAGGGGGATTGGCAGCCCCAGCATTTT. Its protein is CSARALQGDWQPQHF.

The chain carries TRBV6-2 or TRBV6-3 and TRBJ1-5; 7 nucleotides match TRBD1. CDR1 MNHEY and CDR2 SVGEGT come from the germline V gene. Germline trimming cut 2 bases from V and 0 bases from J; bases unmatched to any gene: 10. The CDR3 runs 18 residues. For the CDR3, the DNA is TGTGCCAGCAGTTACCCACAGGGGCTGAGCCATAGCAATCAGCCCCAGCATTTT. It codes for CASSYPQGLSHSNQPQHF.

This clonotype was seen many times. The V call is TRBV20-1, the J call TRBJ2-1; 11 bases fit TRBD2. CDR1 is DFQATT and CDR2 is SNEGSKA in the germline V gene (reference sequence). CDR3 length equals 14 residues. Losses at the gene ends were 6 bases for V and 3 bases for J; bases not matched to a gene: 4. The CDR3 protein is CSAPLAGDYNEQFF. For the CDR3, the DNA is TGCAGTGCCCCACTAGCGGGGGACTACAATGAGCAGTTCTTC.

The rearrangement links TRBV4-2 to TRBJ2-7, with 7 bases fitting TRBD2. V shed 1 base, J shed 3 bases, and the junction held 3 bases outside the gene matches. This CDR3 has 14 amino acids. From germline, CDR1 is LGHNA and CDR2 YNFKEQ. This CDR3 is CASSQGPSGYEQYF. CDR3 DNA sequence: TGTGCCAGCAGCCAAGGCCCTAGCGGCTACGAGCAGTACTTC.

This clonotype was seen many times. This chain uses TRBV27 with TRBJ1-1; 7 nucleotides match TRBD1. The CDR3 is 12 residues long. Germline V lookup: CDR1 MNHEY, CDR2 SMNVEV (reference sequence). The junction had 3 bases not matched to a gene; V was cut back by 9 bases and J by 2 bases. CDR3 DNA sequence: TGTGCCAGTATAGGGGGCAACACTGAAGCTTTCTTT. Encoded protein: CASIGGNTEAFF.

This clonotype occurred many times. V and J are TRBV6-1 and TRBJ1-5; 9 nucleotides agree with TRBD1. V shed 4 bases, J shed 2 bases, and the junction held 6 bases outside the gene matches. The germline V gene has CDR1 MNHNS and CDR2 SASEGT. This CDR3 is 16 amino acids long. The CDR3 DNA follows: TGTGCCAGCAGTGGCCGGACAGGGGAGGGCAATCAGCCCCAGCATTTT. It codes for CASSGRTGEGNQPQHF.

The gene calls are TRBV7-2 and TRBJ2-3; the match to TRBD2 covers 13 bases. CDR1 and CDR2 from the germline V gene are SGHTA and FQGNSA. This CDR3 is 17 amino acids long. V trimming: 5 bases; J trimming: 5 bases; junction bases outside the gene matches: 10. CDR3 sequence reads: CASSLRLAGGSRDTQYF. The CDR3 DNA sequence: TGTGCCAGCAGCCTGAGACTAGCGGGAGGCTCAAGAGATACGCAGTATTTT. Full variable domain (remainder filled in from reference TRBV7-2 and TRBJ2-3): GAGVSQSPSNKVTEKGKDVELRCDPISGHTALYWYRQSLGQGLEFLIYFQGNSAPDKSGLPSDRFSAERTGGSVSTLTIQRTQQEDSAVYLCASSLRLAGGSRDTQYFGPGTRLTVL.

V and J are TRBV20-1 and TRBJ2-1, with 13 bases that match TRBD2. V lost 3 bases to trimming and J lost 1 base; unmatched junction nucleotides: 6. Germline loops: CDR1 DFQATT, CDR2 SNEGSKA (reference sequence). This CDR3 comprises 17 residues. CDR3 in amino acids: CSARTSGGPPSYNEQFF. The CDR3 coding sequence is TGCAGTGCTAGGACTAGCGGGGGGCCGCCATCCTACAATGAGCAGTTCTTC.

CDR3 sequence reads: CASSPMKKWGNEQFF. As DNA, the CDR3 is TGTGCCAGCAGTCCCATGAAGAAGTGGGGGAATGAGCAGTTCTTC. This chain uses TRBV6-1 with TRBJ2-1; TRBD1 or TRBD2 may be the D gene (5 bases each). V lost 5 bases and J 7 bases, leaving 18 bases between the germline ends. The CDR3 is made up of 15 amino acids. From germline, CDR1 is MNHNS and CDR2 SASEGT.

A few counts support this clonotype. The V gene is TRBV5-1, the J gene TRBJ2-3; TRBD2 agrees at 15 bases. This CDR3 is built from 17 residues. Germline V CDR1 and CDR2: SGHRS, YFSETQ. Losses at the gene ends were 4 bases for V and 8 bases for J; bases not matched to a gene: 11. CDR3 loop: CASSLEGLAGGPGTQYF. The CDR3 nucleotides read TGCGCCAGCAGCCTGGAAGGACTAGCGGGAGGGCCTGGTACGCAGTATTTT.

In its sample, this clonotype was seen a few times. The chain links TRBV12-3 or TRBV12-4 to TRBJ2-1; 9 nucleotides align to TRBD1. The CDR3 runs to 13 residues. V shed 7 bases and J 5 bases; nucleotides not matched to a gene: 3. CDR3 sequence: CASNRDRDNEQFF. For the CDR3, the DNA is TGTGCCAGCAACCGGGACAGGGACAATGAGCAGTTCTTC.

This clonotype has more than one count but fewer than ten. J is TRBJ2-3 and V is TRBV10-2, with 10 bases lining up with TRBD2. J gave up 2 bases and V 0 bases, and 5 bases lay outside the gene matches. Germline V gene sequence: CDR1 WSHSY, CDR2 SAAADI. The CDR3 has 17 amino acids. CDR3 sequence (DNA): TGCGCCAGCAGTGAGTCTAGCGGGGGGCCAGACACAGATACGCAGTATTTT. Its translation is CASSESSGGPDTDTQYF.

This clonotype appeared many times. J is TRBJ2-3 and V is TRBV20-1, with 7 bases aligning to TRBD2. Trimming took 1 base from V and 4 from J; bases not matched to a gene: 5. CDR1 is DFQATT and CDR2 is SNEGSKA in the germline V gene (reference sequence). The CDR3 spans 14 residues. For the CDR3, the DNA is TGCAGTGCTAGAGGCGGGAGTAGGGCAGATACGCAGTATTTT. It is translated as CSARGGSRADTQYF.

This clonotype was recorded a few times. J is TRBJ1-1 and V is TRBV13; TRBD1 is a possible D gene (5 bases). Germline V CDR1 and CDR2: PRHDT, FYEKMQ (reference sequence). This CDR3 contains 15 residues. V shed 0 bases and J shed 6 bases, with 14 bases lying between them. CDR3 DNA: TGTGCCAGCAGCTTAGGAGGCAGCCGGGGGTCTGAAGCTTTCTTT. Its translation is CASSLGGSRGSEAFF.

This clonotype was counted a few times. The rearrangement joins TRBV6-6 to TRBJ2-7; TRBD1 aligns across 9 bases. Per germline, CDR1 MNHNY and CDR2 SVGAGI (reference sequence). This CDR3 is built from 14 residues. V shed 5 bases and J 5 bases; nucleotides not matched to a gene: 7. The CDR3 nucleotides read TGTGCCAGCAGTCCCCGGGACAGGGCAAACGAGCAGTACTTC. It translates to CASSPRDRANEQYF.

This clonotype occurred many times. This rearrangement joins TRBV9 to TRBJ1-2; 10 nucleotides align to TRBD1. With V trimmed by 3 bases and J by 4 bases, 6 bases remained unmatched. Looked up from germline, CDR1 is SGDLS and CDR2 is YYNGEE. CDR3 length: 15 amino acids. This CDR3 reads CASSAGQGGGYGYTF. CDR3 in DNA: TGTGCCAGCAGCGCCGGACAGGGGGGAGGCTATGGCTACACCTTC.